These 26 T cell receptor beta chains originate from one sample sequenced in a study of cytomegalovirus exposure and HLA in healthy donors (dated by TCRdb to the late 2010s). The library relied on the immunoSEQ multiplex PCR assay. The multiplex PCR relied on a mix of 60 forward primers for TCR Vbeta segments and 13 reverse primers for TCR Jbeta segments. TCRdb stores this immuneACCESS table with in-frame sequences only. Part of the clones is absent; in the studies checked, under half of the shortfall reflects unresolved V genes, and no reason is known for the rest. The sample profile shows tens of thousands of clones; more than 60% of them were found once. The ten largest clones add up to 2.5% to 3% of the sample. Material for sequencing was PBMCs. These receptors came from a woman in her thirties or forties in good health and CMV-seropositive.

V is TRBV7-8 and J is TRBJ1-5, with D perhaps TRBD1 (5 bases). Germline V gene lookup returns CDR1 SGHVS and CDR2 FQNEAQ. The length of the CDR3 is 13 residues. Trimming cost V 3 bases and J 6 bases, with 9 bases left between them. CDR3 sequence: CASSLGQGQPQHF. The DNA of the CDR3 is TGTGCCAGCAGCTTGGGCCAGGGTCAGCCCCAGCATTTT.

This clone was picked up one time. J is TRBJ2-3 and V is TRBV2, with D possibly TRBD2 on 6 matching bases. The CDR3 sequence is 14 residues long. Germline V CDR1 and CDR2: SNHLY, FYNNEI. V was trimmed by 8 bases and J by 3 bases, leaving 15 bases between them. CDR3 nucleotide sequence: TGTGCCAGCGTCTCCGGGGGTGTAACAGATACGCAGTATTTT. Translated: CASVSGGVTDTQYF.

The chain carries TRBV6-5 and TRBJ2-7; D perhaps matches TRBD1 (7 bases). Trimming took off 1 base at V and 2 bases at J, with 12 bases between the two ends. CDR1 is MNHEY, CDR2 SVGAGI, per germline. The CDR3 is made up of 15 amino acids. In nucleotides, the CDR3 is TGTGCCAGCAGTTACTGGGGGGACAGACCCTACGAGCAGTACTTC. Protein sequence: CASSYWGDRPYEQYF.

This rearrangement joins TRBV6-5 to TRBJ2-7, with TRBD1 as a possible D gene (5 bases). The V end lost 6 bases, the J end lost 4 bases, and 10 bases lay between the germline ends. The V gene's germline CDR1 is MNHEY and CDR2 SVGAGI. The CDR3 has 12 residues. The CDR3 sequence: CASRSGAYEQYF. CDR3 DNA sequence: TGTGCCAGCAGGTCTGGGGCATACGAGCAGTACTTC.

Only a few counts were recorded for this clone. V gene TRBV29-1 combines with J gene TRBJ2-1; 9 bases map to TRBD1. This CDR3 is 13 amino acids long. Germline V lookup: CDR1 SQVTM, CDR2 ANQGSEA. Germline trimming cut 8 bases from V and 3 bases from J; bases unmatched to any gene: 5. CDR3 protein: CSTGQGSYNEQFF. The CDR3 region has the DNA TGCAGCACGGGACAGGGAAGCTACAATGAGCAGTTCTTC.

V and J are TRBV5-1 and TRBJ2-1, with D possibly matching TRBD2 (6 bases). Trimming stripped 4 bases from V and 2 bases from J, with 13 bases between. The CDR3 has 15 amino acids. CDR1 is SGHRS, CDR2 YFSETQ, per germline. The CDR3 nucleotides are TGCGCCAGCAGCGGCGGCGGGATTGCCTACAATGAGCAGTTCTTC. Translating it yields CASSGGGIAYNEQFF.

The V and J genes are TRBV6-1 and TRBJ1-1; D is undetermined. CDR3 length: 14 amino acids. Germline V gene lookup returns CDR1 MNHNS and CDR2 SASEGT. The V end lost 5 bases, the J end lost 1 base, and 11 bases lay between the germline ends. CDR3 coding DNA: TGTGCCAGCAGTCCGCAACTTAGGAACACTGAAGCTTTCTTT. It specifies CASSPQLRNTEAFF.

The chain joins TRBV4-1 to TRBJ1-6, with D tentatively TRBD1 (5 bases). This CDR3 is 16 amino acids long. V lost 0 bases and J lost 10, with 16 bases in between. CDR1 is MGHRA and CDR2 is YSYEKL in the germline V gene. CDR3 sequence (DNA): TGCGCCAGCAGCCAAGAGGGTGGGCAGGGAGGCTCACCCCTCCACTTT. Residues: CASSQEGGQGGSPLHF.

The CDR3 DNA reads as TGCGCCAGCAGCTTGGCCCAGAATCAGCCCCAGCATTTT. Protein sequence: CASSLAQNQPQHF. This chain connects TRBV5-1 to TRBJ1-5; D gene ambiguous. Germline CDR1 SGHRS, CDR2 YFSETQ. The CDR3 extends over 13 amino acids. V shed 0 bases and J shed 4 bases, with 5 bases lying between them.

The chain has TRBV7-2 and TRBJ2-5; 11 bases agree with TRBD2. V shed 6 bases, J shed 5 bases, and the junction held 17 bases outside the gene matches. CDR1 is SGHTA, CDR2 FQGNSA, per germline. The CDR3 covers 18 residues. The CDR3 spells CASSSPAVVAGGWETQYF. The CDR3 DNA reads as TGTGCCAGCAGTTCTCCCGCGGTGGTAGCGGGGGGGTGGGAGACCCAGTACTTC.

The CDR3: CASSPETNSYHEQYF. Written as DNA, the CDR3 is TGTGCCAGCAGCCCCGAGACAAATTCTTATCACGAGCAGTACTTC. This chain connects TRBV7-6 to TRBJ2-7; D unclear. Germline CDR1 reads SGHVS; CDR2 reads FNYEAQ. The CDR3 spans 15 residues. V dropped 5 bases and J dropped 5 bases, with 19 bases sitting between them.

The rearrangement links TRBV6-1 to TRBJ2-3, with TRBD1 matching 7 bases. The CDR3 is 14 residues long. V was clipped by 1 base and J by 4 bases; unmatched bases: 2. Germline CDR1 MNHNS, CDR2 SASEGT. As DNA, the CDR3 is TGTGCCAGCAGTGAAGGGCAGGGGGCAGATACGCAGTATTTT. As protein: CASSEGQGADTQYF.

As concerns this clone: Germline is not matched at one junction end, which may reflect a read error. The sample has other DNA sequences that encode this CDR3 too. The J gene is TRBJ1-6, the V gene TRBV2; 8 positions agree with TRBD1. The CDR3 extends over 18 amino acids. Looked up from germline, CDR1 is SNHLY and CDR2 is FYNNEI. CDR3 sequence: CASSESPRTGSYNSPLHF. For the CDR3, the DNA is TGTGCCAGTAGTGAATCCCCCCGGACAGGGTCTTATAATTCACCCCTCCACTTT.

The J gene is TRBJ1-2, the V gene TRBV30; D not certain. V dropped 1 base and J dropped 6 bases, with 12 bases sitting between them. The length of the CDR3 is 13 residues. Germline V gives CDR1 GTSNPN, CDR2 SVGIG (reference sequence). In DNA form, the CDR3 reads TGTGCCTGGAGTGGTAGGACTCGTAATGGCTACACCTTC. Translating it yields CAWSGRTRNGYTF.

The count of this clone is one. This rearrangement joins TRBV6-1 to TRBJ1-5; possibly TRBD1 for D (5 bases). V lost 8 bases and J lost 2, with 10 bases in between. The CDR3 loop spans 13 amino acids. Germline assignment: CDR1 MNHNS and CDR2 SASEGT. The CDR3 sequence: CASSRDGNQPQHF. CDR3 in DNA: TGTGCCAGCTCCAGGGATGGCAATCAGCCCCAGCATTTT.

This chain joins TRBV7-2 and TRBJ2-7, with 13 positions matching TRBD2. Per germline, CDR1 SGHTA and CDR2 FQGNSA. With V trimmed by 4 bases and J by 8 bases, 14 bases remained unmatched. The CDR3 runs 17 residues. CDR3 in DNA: TGTGCCAGCAGCTCCATGGGGACTAGCGGGGCTATGAAGAAGCAGTACTTC. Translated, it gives CASSSMGTSGAMKKQYF.

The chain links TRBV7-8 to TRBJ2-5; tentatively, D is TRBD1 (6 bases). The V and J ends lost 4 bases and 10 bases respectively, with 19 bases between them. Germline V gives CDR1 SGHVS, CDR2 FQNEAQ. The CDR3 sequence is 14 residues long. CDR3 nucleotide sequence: TGTGCCAGCAGCTCAGGACAGCTCGTCGGTGGCCAGTACTTC. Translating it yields CASSSGQLVGGQYF.

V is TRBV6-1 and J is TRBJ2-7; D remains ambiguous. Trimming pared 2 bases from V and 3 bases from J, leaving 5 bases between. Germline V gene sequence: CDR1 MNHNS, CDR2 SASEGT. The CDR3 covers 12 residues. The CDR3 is CASSETVYEQYF. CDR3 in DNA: TGTGCCAGCAGTGAAACGGTCTACGAGCAGTACTTC.

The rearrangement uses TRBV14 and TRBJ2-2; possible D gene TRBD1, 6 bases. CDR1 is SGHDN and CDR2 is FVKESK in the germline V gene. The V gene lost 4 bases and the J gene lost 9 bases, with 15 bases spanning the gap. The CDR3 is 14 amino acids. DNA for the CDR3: TGTGCCAGCAGCCTCAACAGGGAGACTAGGGAGCTGTTTTTT. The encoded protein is CASSLNRETRELFF.

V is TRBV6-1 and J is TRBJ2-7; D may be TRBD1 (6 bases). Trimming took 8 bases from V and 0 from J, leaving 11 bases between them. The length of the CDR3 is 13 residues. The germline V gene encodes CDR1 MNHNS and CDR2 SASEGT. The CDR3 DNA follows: TGTGCCAGCGACAGGCCACCCTCCTACGAGCAGTACTTC. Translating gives CASDRPPSYEQYF.

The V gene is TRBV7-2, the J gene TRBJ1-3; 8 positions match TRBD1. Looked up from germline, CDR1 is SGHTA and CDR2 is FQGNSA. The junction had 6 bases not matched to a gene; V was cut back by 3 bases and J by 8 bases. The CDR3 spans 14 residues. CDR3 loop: CASSFRDRLDTIYF. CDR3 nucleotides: TGTGCCAGCAGCTTTCGGGACAGGCTGGACACCATATATTTT.

CDR3 nucleotide sequence: TGTGCCAGCAGCTCCCGACAGAATCAGCCCCAGCATTTT. Translating it yields CASSSRQNQPQHF. This chain joins TRBV7-9 and TRBJ1-5; tentative D call: TRBD1 (5 bases). V lost 4 bases to trimming and J lost 4 bases, with 8 bases between them. CDR3 length equals 13 residues. The germline V gene encodes CDR1 SEHNR and CDR2 FQNEAQ (reference sequence).

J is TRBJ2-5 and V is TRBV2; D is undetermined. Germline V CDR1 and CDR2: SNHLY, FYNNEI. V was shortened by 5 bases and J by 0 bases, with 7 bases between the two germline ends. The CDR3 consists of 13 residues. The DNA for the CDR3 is TGTGCCAGCAGTAGCGAGTACCAAGAGACCCAGTACTTC. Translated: CASSSEYQETQYF.

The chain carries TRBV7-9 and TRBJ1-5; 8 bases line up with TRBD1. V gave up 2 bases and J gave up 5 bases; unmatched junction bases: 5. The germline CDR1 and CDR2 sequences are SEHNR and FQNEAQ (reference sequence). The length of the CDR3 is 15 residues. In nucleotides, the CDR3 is TGTGCCAGCAGCTTATTGGACAGGGCGCATCAGCCCCAGCATTTT. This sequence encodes CASSLLDRAHQPQHF.

CDR3 DNA: TGTGCCAGCAGACGAGGCGGCCAGAACACTGAAGCTTTCTTT. This translates into CASRRGGQNTEAFF. The chain joins TRBV28 to TRBJ1-1; no clear D gene. Germline V CDR1 and CDR2: MDHEN, SYDVKM. V lost 6 bases and J 1 base, leaving 12 bases between the germline ends. This CDR3 contains 14 residues.

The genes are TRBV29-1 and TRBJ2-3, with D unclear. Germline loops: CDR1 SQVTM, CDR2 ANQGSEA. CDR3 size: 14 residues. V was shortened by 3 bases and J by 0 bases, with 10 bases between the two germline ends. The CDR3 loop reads CSVDISRSTDTQYF. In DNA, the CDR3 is TGCAGCGTTGATATTTCGAGGAGCACAGATACGCAGTATTTT.